This T cell receptor beta chain was documented in a study of identical twins. Using its own MiXCR run on the 5' RACE reads, TCRdb lists one record per CDR3 protein. The data show over 600,000 distinct CDR3 sequences, with 21% seen just once and 4.3% held by the top ten. Looked up from germline, CDR1 is DFQATT and CDR2 is SNEGSKA (reference sequence). The junction had 11 bases not matched to a gene; V was cut back by 6 bases and J by 7 bases. The CDR3 consists of 15 residues. The same data also went into a second study, on T cells expressing NK-cell markers.

Material for sequencing was PBMCs. This TCR derives from a woman between 18 and 29 years old in good health. The J gene is TRBJ2-1, the V gene TRBV20-1, with TRBD2 matching 11 bases. In DNA form, the CDR3 reads TGCAGTGCCCCTGCCGCGACTAGCGGGAAAAATGAGCAGTTCTTC. Translating it yields CSAPAATSGKNEQFF.